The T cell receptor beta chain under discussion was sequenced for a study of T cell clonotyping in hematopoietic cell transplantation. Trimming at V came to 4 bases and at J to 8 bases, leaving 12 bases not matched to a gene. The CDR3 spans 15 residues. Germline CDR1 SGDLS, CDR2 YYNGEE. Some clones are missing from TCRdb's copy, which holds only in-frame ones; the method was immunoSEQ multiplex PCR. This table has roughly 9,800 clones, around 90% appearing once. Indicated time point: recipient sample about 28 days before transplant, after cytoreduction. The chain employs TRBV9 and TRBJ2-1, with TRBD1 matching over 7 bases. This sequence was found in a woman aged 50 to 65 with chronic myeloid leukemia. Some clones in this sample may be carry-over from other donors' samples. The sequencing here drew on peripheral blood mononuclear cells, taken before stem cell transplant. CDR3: CASSPDRVAFDEQFF. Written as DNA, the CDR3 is TGTGCCAGCAGCCCAGACAGGGTAGCTTTCGATGAGCAGTTCTTC.